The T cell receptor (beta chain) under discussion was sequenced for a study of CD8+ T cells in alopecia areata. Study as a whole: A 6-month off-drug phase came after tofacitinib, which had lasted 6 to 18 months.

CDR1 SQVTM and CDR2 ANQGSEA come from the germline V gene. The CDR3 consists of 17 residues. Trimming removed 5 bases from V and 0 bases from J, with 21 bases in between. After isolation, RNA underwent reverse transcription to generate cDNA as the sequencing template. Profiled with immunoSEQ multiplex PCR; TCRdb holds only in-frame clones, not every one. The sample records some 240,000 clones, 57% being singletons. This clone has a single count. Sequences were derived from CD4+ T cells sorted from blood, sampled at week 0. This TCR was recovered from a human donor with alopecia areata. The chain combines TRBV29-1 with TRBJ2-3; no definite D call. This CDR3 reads CSVRPLGWTPSTDTQYF. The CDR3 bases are TGCAGCGTTCGACCTCTAGGTTGGACCCCCAGCACAGATACGCAGTATTTT.